The source of this T cell receptor beta chain is a study of prognosis after radiotherapy for stage I lung cancer. At the level of the study: Alongside stereotactic body radiotherapy, concurrent therapy was given to no patient.

Blood draws of 5.5 to 6 milliliters of peripheral blood occurred at each of two time points. Comments on this clonotype: One junction end does not reproduce the germline sequence, and a read error may be involved.

By two-round multiplex PCR, the TCR beta CDR3 was amplified from genomic DNA. The use of primers specific to each TRBV and TRBJ gene characterized first-round PCR. TCRdb processed the multiplex PCR reads anew with MiXCR; each CDR3 protein has one entry. The sample contains fewer than 40,000 distinct CDR3 sequences, 25% to 40% of which appear only once. This clonotype was obtained from a donor aged 50 or older with non-small cell lung cancer. Sequenced material: PBMCs, taken before or after stereotactic body radiation therapy (not recorded which).

CDR3: CACSSPGQGVGVGYTF. In DNA form, the CDR3 reads TGTGCCTGCAGCTCGCCGGGACAGGGCGTTGGGGTAGGCTACACCTTC. V gene TRBV7-9 combines with J gene TRBJ1-2; 9 bases agree with TRBD1. Germline V lookup: CDR1 SEHNR, CDR2 FQNEAQ (reference sequence). This CDR3 contains 16 residues.